The 15 T cell receptor beta chains presented below share a single source sample, sequenced in a study of blood T cell repertoires in COVID-19. TCRdb keeps only in-frame clones here, not all; method: immunoSEQ multiplex PCR. The sample has 10,000 or so clones; around 85% are singletons. Sample: peripheral blood. These receptors came from a human donor in a cohort sampled during active COVID-19.

V gene TRBV6-5 combines with J gene TRBJ2-5; D possibly corresponds to TRBD1 (5 bases). Per germline, CDR1 MNHEY and CDR2 SVGAGI. The V end lost 6 bases, the J end lost 2 bases, and 13 bases lay between the germline ends. The CDR3 contains 14 residues. CDR3 nucleotides: TGTGCCAGCAGCCTGGGGCAGCTGCAAGAGACCCAGTACTTC. Translating it yields CASSLGQLQETQYF.

The V call is TRBV6-5, the J call TRBJ2-5; tentatively, D is TRBD1 (6 bases). Germline-derived CDR1 and CDR2 are MNHEY and SVGAGI. There are 14 residues in the CDR3. The ends were cut back, 4 bases at V and 5 bases at J, with 14 bases in the middle. CDR3 sequence: CASSSGGPRETQYF. In nucleotides, the CDR3 is TGTGCCAGCAGTTCTGGGGGCCCGAGGGAGACCCAGTACTTC.

The V gene is TRBV18, the J gene TRBJ2-7; 7 nucleotides agree with TRBD1. In germline, CDR1 is KGHSH, CDR2 LQKENI. The CDR3 covers 13 residues. V lost 2 bases to trimming and J lost 6 bases; unmatched junction nucleotides: 4. CDR3 sequence reads: CASSPGQVVEQYF. The CDR3 DNA is TGTGCCAGCTCACCAGGACAGGTTGTCGAGCAGTACTTC.

This rearrangement joins TRBV4-1 to TRBJ2-7, with TRBD1 matching over 7 bases. Germline lookup yields CDR1 MGHRA and CDR2 YSYEKL. V shed 1 base and J 4 bases; nucleotides not matched to a gene: 10. This CDR3 spans 16 amino acids. CDR3 residues: CASSQGWSTRGYEQYF. CDR3 nucleotide sequence: TGCGCCAGCAGCCAAGGGTGGTCTACCAGGGGGTACGAGCAGTACTTC.

The rearrangement links TRBV7-7 to TRBJ2-5, with TRBD2 matching over 7 bases. The V segment lost 1 base and the J segment 5 bases; nucleotides outside the gene matches: 10. Germline assignment: CDR1 SSHAT and CDR2 FNYEAQ (reference sequence). CDR3 length: 16 amino acids. As DNA, the CDR3 is TGTGCCAGCAGCTTAGAGTTCGTGGGGGGGGTGGAGACCCAGTACTTC. It encodes CASSLEFVGGVETQYF.

This clone was counted a single time. The J gene is TRBJ2-7, the V gene TRBV6-5, with TRBD2 matching over 9 bases. The V gene end was trimmed by 2 bases and the J gene end by 2 bases; junction bases not matched to a gene: 4. This CDR3 region has 15 residues. From germline, CDR1 is MNHEY and CDR2 SVGAGI. The CDR3 sequence is CASSYRPSGAYEQYF. The CDR3 DNA reads TGTGCCAGCAGTTACCGCCCTAGCGGGGCCTACGAGCAGTACTTC.

The V gene is TRBV27, the J gene TRBJ2-7; D may be TRBD1 (5 bases). Germline V lookup: CDR1 MNHEY, CDR2 SMNVEV (reference sequence). The CDR3 contains 14 residues. V lost 7 bases and J lost 0, with 13 bases in between. The CDR3 coding sequence is TGTGCCAGCACTAACGCAGGGTACTCCTACGAGCAGTACTTC. This gives the protein CASTNAGYSYEQYF.

V is TRBV30 and J is TRBJ1-3; D gene uncertain. This CDR3 spans 11 amino acids. The V and J ends lost 5 bases and 6 bases respectively, with 8 bases between them. The germline CDR1 and CDR2 sequences are GTSNPN and SVGIG (reference sequence). CDR3 sequence reads: CAWGEVNTIYF. CDR3 bases: TGTGCCTGGGGGGAGGTAAACACCATATATTTT. Full variable domain (outside the CDR3, taken from reference TRBV30 and TRBJ1-3): SQTIHQWPATLVQPVGSPLSLECTVEGTSNPNLYWYRQAAGRGLQLLFYSVGIGQISSEVPQNLSASRPQDRQFILSSKKLLLSDSGFYLCAWGEVNTIYFGEGSWLTVV.

The V gene is TRBV5-1, the J gene TRBJ2-2; weak D call: TRBD1 (6 bases). V was clipped by 6 bases and J by 1 base, with 16 bases between them. The CDR3 loop spans 16 amino acids. Germline-derived CDR1 and CDR2 are SGHRS and YFSETQ. The CDR3 bases are TGCGCCAGCAACCTTTTGGGGGCTAAGAACACCGGGGAGCTGTTTTTT. Translating gives CASNLLGAKNTGELFF.

V gene TRBV5-1 combines with J gene TRBJ1-2; maybe TRBD1 (5 bases). Germline V gives CDR1 SGHRS, CDR2 YFSETQ. V was shortened by 0 bases and J by 8 bases, with 11 bases between the two germline ends. The CDR3 is made up of 13 amino acids. CDR3 sequence (DNA): TGCGCCAGCAGCTTGGCCCAGGGTCAAGGCTACACCTTC. Translating it yields CASSLAQGQGYTF.

The count of this clone is one. This chain connects TRBV7-9 to TRBJ1-6; 9 bases fit TRBD1. Losses at the gene ends were 7 bases for V and 7 bases for J; bases not matched to a gene: 8. The germline V gene encodes CDR1 SEHNR and CDR2 FQNEAQ (reference sequence). The CDR3 has 15 residues. The DNA of the CDR3 is TGTGCCAGCAAAATCGGGACAGGGACAAATTCACCCCTCCACTTT. This translates into CASKIGTGTNSPLHF.

The chain combines TRBV23-1 with TRBJ1-6; no definite D call. TRBV23-1 has ORF status, its function being uncertain. The germline V and J ends were trimmed by 0 bases and 5 bases, with 5 bases remaining between them. The CDR3 runs 14 residues. CDR3 loop: CASSQSRNNSPLHF. The DNA of the CDR3 is TGCGCCAGCAGTCAATCGAGGAATAATTCACCCCTCCACTTT.

CDR3 sequence reads: CASSVVAEPYEQYF. The DNA for the CDR3 is TGTGCCAGCAGCGTTGTCGCGGAACCCTACGAGCAGTACTTC. This chain uses TRBV9 with TRBJ2-7, with D hard to call. Trimming shortened V by 2 bases and J by 2 bases, and 11 bases separated the two germline ends. This CDR3 comprises 14 residues. Germline V gene data show CDR1 as SGDLS and CDR2 as YYNGEE.

V and J are TRBV19 and TRBJ2-1; 12 bases map to TRBD2. CDR1 is LNHDA, CDR2 SQIVND, per germline (reference sequence). CDR3 length: 19 residues. V trimming: 7 bases; J trimming: 0 bases; junction bases outside the gene matches: 13. This CDR3 reads CASTSRLAGAISSYNEQFF. Here the CDR3 DNA reads TGTGCCAGTACCTCCAGACTAGCGGGGGCGATTAGCTCCTACAATGAGCAGTTCTTC.

V gene TRBV2 combines with J gene TRBJ1-4; TRBD1 is a possible D gene (5 bases). Germline V gives CDR1 SNHLY, CDR2 FYNNEI. The V end was cut by 7 bases, the J end by 4 bases, with 7 bases between. The CDR3 sequence is 12 residues long. The CDR3 loop reads CASTDSNEKLFF. The CDR3 coding sequence is TGTGCCAGCACCGACAGTAATGAAAAACTGTTTTTT.